These 27 T cell receptor beta chains originate from one sample sequenced in a study of T cell repertoires in cytomegalovirus infection. TCRdb passed the reads through MiXCR, listing each CDR3 protein once. Of roughly 720,000 distinct CDR3 sequences in the sample, less than 40% were seen once. Sequencing was carried out using PBMCs. These receptors originate from a human donor in good health (CMV status not recorded). Some clones in this sample may be carry-over from other donors' samples.

This rearrangement joins TRBV5-1 to TRBJ2-6; no clear D. V lost 1 base, J lost 3 bases, and 8 bases lay in between. The CDR3 totals 15 residues. The germline gives CDR1 SGHRS, CDR2 YFSETQ. The CDR3 nucleotides read TGCGCCAGCAGCTTGACCCCCTTTGGGGCCAACGTCCTGACTTTC. Translated, it gives CASSLTPFGANVLTF.

The chain uses TRBV19 and TRBJ2-1, with 8 bases aligning to TRBD2. The CDR3 totals 16 residues. Germline V CDR1 and CDR2: LNHDA, SQIVND (reference sequence). J was trimmed by 7 bases and V by 3 bases; bases with no gene match: 11. This CDR3 is CASSIRSAGGRNEQFF. DNA of the CDR3: TGTGCCAGTAGTATTCGTAGTGCGGGAGGTCGGAATGAGCAGTTCTTC.

This clonotype was seen a handful of times. The V gene is TRBV28, the J gene TRBJ1-4; the D gene is possibly TRBD1 (5 bases). The CDR3 is 15 amino acids. The V gene's germline CDR1 is MDHEN and CDR2 SYDVKM. Trimming pared 3 bases from V and 5 bases from J, leaving 13 bases between. CDR3 sequence (DNA): TGTGCCAGCAGTTTCCAGGGACGCGGGAATGAAAAACTGTTTTTT. It is translated as CASSFQGRGNEKLFF.

The chain couples TRBV12-3 or TRBV12-4 to TRBJ2-5; no firm D call. The V gene lost 7 bases and the J gene lost 1 base, with 10 bases spanning the gap. The CDR3 loop spans 13 amino acids. The CDR3 DNA sequence: TGTGCCAGCACCCCTCCGGGCCAAGAGACCCAGTACTTC. This translates into CASTPPGQETQYF.

This clonotype is a singleton in its sample. V and J are TRBV6-6 and TRBJ1-5; no firm D call. The germline V and J ends were trimmed by 5 bases and 1 base, with 9 bases remaining between them. There are 14 residues in the CDR3. Germline CDR1 reads MNHNY; CDR2 reads SVGAGI (reference sequence). The CDR3 region is CASSRDLSNQPQHF. CDR3 sequence (DNA): TGTGCCAGCAGTAGGGATTTAAGCAATCAGCCCCAGCATTTT.

The rearrangement uses TRBV10-3 and TRBJ1-5, with a tentative D call TRBD1 (5 bases). The CDR3 sequence is 13 residues long. Germline CDR1 is ENHRY and CDR2 is SYGVKD. V was shortened by 6 bases and J by 6 bases, with 12 bases between the two germline ends. Here the CDR3 DNA reads TGTGCCATCAGCGAATCAGGGATTCAGCCCCAGCATTTT. Its protein product is CAISESGIQPQHF.

V usage is TRBV6-5 and J usage is TRBJ2-7; 8 bases are shared with TRBD2. There are 14 residues in the CDR3. Germline V gene data show CDR1 as MNHEY and CDR2 as SVGAGI. The trim removed 5 bases at V and 5 bases at J, leaving 8 bases unmatched. The CDR3 DNA follows: TGTGCCAGCAGTCCATTTGCGGGAGGCCACGAGCAGTACTTC. Translating it yields CASSPFAGGHEQYF.

The J gene is TRBJ2-5, the V gene TRBV20-1; perhaps D is TRBD1 or TRBD2 (6 bases each). Germline V gene data show CDR1 as DFQATT and CDR2 as SNEGSKA (reference sequence). The germline V and J ends were trimmed by 3 bases and 9 bases, with 26 bases remaining between them. CDR3 length: 16 residues. The CDR3 spells CSARGHRRGSGEAQYF. The DNA of the CDR3 is TGCAGTGCTAGGGGACATCGAAGGGGATCAGGGGAGGCCCAGTACTTC.

This chain uses TRBV12-3 or TRBV12-4 with TRBJ2-2, with D unresolved. CDR3 length: 14 residues. The germline V and J ends were trimmed by 3 bases and 1 base, with 6 bases remaining between them. CDR3 in DNA: TGTGCCAGCAGTTTTAGGATGAACACCGGGGAGCTGTTTTTT. Its translation is CASSFRMNTGELFF.

This chain connects TRBV27 to TRBJ2-7, with unresolved D. CDR3 length equals 11 residues. V lost 1 base, J lost 5 bases, and 3 bases lay in between. Germline V lookup: CDR1 MNHEY, CDR2 SMNVEV (reference sequence). DNA for the CDR3: TGTGCCAGCAGTTTATACCACGAGCAGTACTTC. Encoded protein: CASSLYHEQYF.

This clonotype came up a few times. This chain joins TRBV7-6 and TRBJ2-3; the match to TRBD2 covers 14 bases. From germline, CDR1 is SGHVS and CDR2 FNYEAQ. The CDR3 consists of 18 residues. Unmatched junction bases numbered 8, after V lost 5 bases and J lost 1 base. The CDR3 sequence: CASSPGTSGGMGTDTQYF. The DNA of the CDR3 is TGTGCCAGCAGCCCCGGGACTAGCGGGGGAATGGGCACAGATACGCAGTATTTT.

V gene TRBV6-5 combines with J gene TRBJ2-7; D remains unclear. There are 12 residues in the CDR3. V shed 4 bases and J shed 7 bases, with 11 bases lying between them. In germline, CDR1 is MNHEY, CDR2 SVGAGI. The CDR3 here is CASSWNSGEQYF. CDR3 in DNA: TGTGCCAGCAGTTGGAACTCGGGTGAGCAGTACTTC.

The chain combines TRBV7-3 with TRBJ1-1; unclear D gene. Trimming left V 2 bases short and J 7 bases short, with 11 bases between. The CDR3 extends over 13 amino acids. The germline V gene encodes CDR1 SGHTA and CDR2 FQGTGA. The DNA for the CDR3 is TGTGCCAGCAGCTTAGAGAGAGGGTTTGAAGCTTTCTTT. Its translation: CASSLERGFEAFF.

The chain couples TRBV28 to TRBJ2-7; D ambiguous. This CDR3 has 14 amino acids. Germline V gene data show CDR1 as MDHEN and CDR2 as SYDVKM. Trimming stripped 7 bases from V and 0 bases from J, with 13 bases between. The CDR3 bases are TGTGCCAGCAACCAGGAATGGAGCTCCTACGAGCAGTACTTC. It encodes CASNQEWSSYEQYF.

This clonotype was detected a few times. V and J are TRBV5-4 and TRBJ2-1; D is perhaps TRBD1 or TRBD2 (6 bases each). Trimming took off 5 bases at V and 7 bases at J, with 19 bases between the two ends. Per germline, CDR1 SGHNT and CDR2 YYREEE (reference sequence). The CDR3 runs 15 residues. As DNA, the CDR3 is TGTGCCAGCAGGGCCCGAACGGGGGCGTCGAATGAGCAGTTCTTC. The encoded protein is CASRARTGASNEQFF.

CDR3 coding DNA: TGTGCCAGCAGCCATCTTGGATTGGGACCCTCCTACGAGCAGTACTTC. Its translation is CASSHLGLGPSYEQYF. This chain connects TRBV14 to TRBJ2-7; either TRBD1 or TRBD2 may fit D (5 bases each). Trimming took 3 bases from V and 0 from J, leaving 15 bases between them. This CDR3 region has 16 residues. Per germline, CDR1 SGHDN and CDR2 FVKESK.

The count of this clonotype is one. This rearrangement joins TRBV10-1 to TRBJ2-7, with 10 bases identical to TRBD1. V dropped 3 bases and J dropped 5; count of bases not matched to a gene: 7. The CDR3 has 15 amino acids. The germline gives CDR1 WNHNN, CDR2 SYGVQD (reference sequence). The CDR3 protein is CASSDFGTGVHEQYF. DNA of the CDR3: TGCGCCAGCAGTGATTTTGGGACAGGGGTCCACGAGCAGTACTTC.

This clonotype was seen repeatedly, ten times or more. V usage is TRBV6-1 and J usage is TRBJ2-1, with 10 nucleotides matching TRBD2. The CDR3 extends over 15 amino acids. V lost 1 base, J lost 10 bases, and 7 bases stayed unmatched. CDR1 is MNHNS, CDR2 SASEGT, per germline. The CDR3 reads CASSEVASGRLEQFF. The CDR3 DNA sequence: TGTGCCAGCAGTGAAGTGGCTAGCGGGAGACTAGAGCAGTTCTTC.

There are many counts of this clonotype. The gene calls are TRBV7-2 and TRBJ2-1, with D possibly matching TRBD2 (6 bases). This CDR3 comprises 13 residues. The germline gives CDR1 SGHTA, CDR2 FQGNSA. V was pared by 3 bases and J by 5 bases, with 8 bases between. CDR3 residues: CASSFSGDNEQFF. Written as DNA, the CDR3 is TGTGCCAGCAGCTTTTCGGGAGACAATGAGCAGTTCTTC.

The chain joins TRBV20-1 to TRBJ1-2; 9 positions agree with TRBD1. CDR1 and CDR2 (germline): DFQATT, SNEGSKA (reference sequence). The CDR3 has 16 residues. V was clipped by 5 bases and J by 7 bases; unmatched bases: 17. The CDR3 is CSAPKPTGGEIGGYTF. In DNA, the CDR3 is TGCAGTGCTCCTAAGCCTACAGGGGGCGAAATTGGTGGCTACACCTTC.

This clonotype was seen at least ten times. The chain employs TRBV5-4 and TRBJ2-3; D gene ambiguous. The germline V and J ends were trimmed by 4 bases and 0 bases, with 12 bases remaining between them. The germline V gene encodes CDR1 SGHNT and CDR2 YYREEE (reference sequence). This CDR3 comprises 15 residues. For the CDR3, the DNA is TGTGCCAGCAGCCTAGGCCTCGTGAGCACAGATACGCAGTATTTT. This codes for CASSLGLVSTDTQYF.

This chain connects TRBV11-3 to TRBJ2-1; TRBD1 is a possible D gene (7 bases). CDR3 size: 15 residues. The V end was cut by 3 bases, the J end by 7 bases, with 16 bases between. Germline assignment: CDR1 SGHNT and CDR2 YENEEA. DNA of the CDR3: TGTGCCAGCAGCTTCTCAGGGCAGGGGGGTAATGAGCAGTTCTTC. It translates to CASSFSGQGGNEQFF.

The V call is TRBV5-6, the J call TRBJ2-7, with 9 bases identical to TRBD2. Looked up from germline, CDR1 is SGHDT and CDR2 is YYEEEE. J was trimmed by 3 bases and V by 2 bases; bases with no gene match: 6. CDR3 length equals 15 residues. DNA of the CDR3: TGTGCCAGCAGCTTAGGTCGACTAGCGGTCTACGAGCAGTACTTC. Its protein product is CASSLGRLAVYEQYF.

The chain is built from TRBV7-8 and TRBJ2-7; TRBD2 is a possible D gene (7 bases). The V end was cut by 7 bases, the J end by 6 bases, with 19 bases between. Germline V gene lookup returns CDR1 SGHVS and CDR2 FQNEAQ. The CDR3 totals 14 residues. The CDR3 region is CASTPGRGGAEQYF. CDR3 sequence (DNA): TGTGCCAGCACTCCGGGGAGAGGGGGGGCCGAGCAGTACTTC. Filled out from reference TRBV7-8 and TRBJ2-7, the complete variable domain reads GAGVSQSPRYKVAKRGQDVALRCDPISGHVSLFWYQQALGQGPEFLTYFQNEAQLDKSGLPSDRFFAERPEGSVSTLKIQRTQQEDSAVYLCASTPGRGGAEQYFGPGTRLTVT.

The rearrangement joins TRBV5-3 to TRBJ2-1; 11 positions match TRBD2. TRBV5-3 is filed as an ORF, its function uncertain. The CDR3 has 15 residues. Unmatched junction bases numbered 11, after V lost 8 bases and J lost 7 bases. CDR3 in DNA: TGTGCCAGCAGCCAGGATAGCGGGAGGGCGAATGAGCAGTTCTTC. Protein product: CASSQDSGRANEQFF.

This sequence joins TRBV19 and TRBJ2-7; unclear D gene. CDR3 size: 15 residues. The germline V gene has CDR1 LNHDA and CDR2 SQIVND (reference sequence). V lost 0 bases and J lost 6, with 15 bases in between. In DNA, the CDR3 is TGTGCCAGTAGTATAGATGGGCGCGGAATGACCGAGCAGTACTTC. This encodes CASSIDGRGMTEQYF.

In this sample, this clonotype turned up a few times. This sequence joins TRBV19 and TRBJ2-7; D assignment may be TRBD1 or TRBD2 (5 bases each). Germline V CDR1 and CDR2: LNHDA, SQIVND (reference sequence). V lost 5 bases to trimming and J lost 0 bases, with 14 bases between them. The CDR3 covers 15 residues. CDR3 in amino acids: CASSAGTVSSYEQYF. In DNA, the CDR3 is TGTGCCAGTAGTGCCGGGACGGTGAGCTCCTACGAGCAGTACTTC. The whole variable domain, remainder taken from reference TRBV19 and TRBJ2-7, is DGGITQSPKYLFRKEGQNVTLSCEQNLNHDAMYWYRQDPGQGLRLIYYSQIVNDFQKGDIAEGYSVSREKKESFPLTVTSAQKNPTAFYLCASSAGTVSSYEQYFGPGTRLTVT.